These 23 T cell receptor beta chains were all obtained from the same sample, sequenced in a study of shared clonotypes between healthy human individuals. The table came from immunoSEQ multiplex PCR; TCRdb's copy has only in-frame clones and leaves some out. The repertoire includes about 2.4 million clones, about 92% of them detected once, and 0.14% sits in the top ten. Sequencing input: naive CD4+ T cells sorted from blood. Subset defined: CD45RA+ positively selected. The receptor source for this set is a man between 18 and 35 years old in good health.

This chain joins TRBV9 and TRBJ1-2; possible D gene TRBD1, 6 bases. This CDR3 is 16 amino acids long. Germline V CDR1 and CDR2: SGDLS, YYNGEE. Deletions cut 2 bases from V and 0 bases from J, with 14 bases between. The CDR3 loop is CASSVSDSPSNYGYTF. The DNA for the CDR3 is TGTGCCAGCAGCGTGTCGGACAGTCCGTCTAACTATGGCTACACCTTC.

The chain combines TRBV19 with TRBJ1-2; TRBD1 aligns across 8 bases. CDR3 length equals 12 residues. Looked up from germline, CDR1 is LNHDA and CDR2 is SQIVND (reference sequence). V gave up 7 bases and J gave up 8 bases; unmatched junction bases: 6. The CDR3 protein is CASTSTGVGYTF. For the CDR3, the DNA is TGTGCCAGTACCTCGACAGGGGTCGGCTACACCTTC.

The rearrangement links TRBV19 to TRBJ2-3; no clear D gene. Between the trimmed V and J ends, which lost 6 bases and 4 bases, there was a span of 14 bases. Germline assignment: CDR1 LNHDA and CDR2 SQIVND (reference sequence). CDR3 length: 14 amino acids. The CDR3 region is CASRNPAMADTQYF. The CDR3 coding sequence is TGTGCCAGTAGGAACCCGGCGATGGCAGATACGCAGTATTTT.

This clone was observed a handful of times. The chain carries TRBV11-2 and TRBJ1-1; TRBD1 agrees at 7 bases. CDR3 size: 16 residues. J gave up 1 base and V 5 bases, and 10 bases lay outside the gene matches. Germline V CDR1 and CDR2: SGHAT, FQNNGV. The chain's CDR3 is CASSQRKGAGNTEAFF. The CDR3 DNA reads TGTGCCAGCAGCCAAAGGAAGGGGGCAGGGAACACTGAAGCTTTCTTT.

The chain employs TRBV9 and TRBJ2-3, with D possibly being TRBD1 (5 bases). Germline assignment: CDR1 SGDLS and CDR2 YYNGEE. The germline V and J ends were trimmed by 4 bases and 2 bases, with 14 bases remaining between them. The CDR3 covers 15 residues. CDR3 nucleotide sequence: TGTGCCAGCAGCCCGACAGCAGCCTTCACAGATACGCAGTATTTT. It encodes CASSPTAAFTDTQYF.

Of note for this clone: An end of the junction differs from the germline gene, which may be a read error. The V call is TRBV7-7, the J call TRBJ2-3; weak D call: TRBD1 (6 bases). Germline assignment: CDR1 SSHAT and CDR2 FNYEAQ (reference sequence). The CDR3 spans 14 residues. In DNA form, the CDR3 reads TGTGCTAGCAGTATGAACCTGGGGGCTGATACGCAGTATTTT. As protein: CASSMNLGADTQYF.

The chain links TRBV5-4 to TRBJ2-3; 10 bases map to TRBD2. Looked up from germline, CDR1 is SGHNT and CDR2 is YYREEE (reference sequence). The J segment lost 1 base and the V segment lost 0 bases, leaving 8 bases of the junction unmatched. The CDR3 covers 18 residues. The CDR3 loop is CASSLGSSGSLGTDTQYF. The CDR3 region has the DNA TGTGCCAGCAGCTTGGGGTCTAGCGGGAGTTTGGGCACAGATACGCAGTATTTT.

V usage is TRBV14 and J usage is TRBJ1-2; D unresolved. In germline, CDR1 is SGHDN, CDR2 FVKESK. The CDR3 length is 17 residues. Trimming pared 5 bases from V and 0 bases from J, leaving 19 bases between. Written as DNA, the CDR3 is TGTGCCAGCAGCTTTACGCCCCATACCCTAGCTAACTATGGCTACACCTTC. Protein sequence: CASSFTPHTLANYGYTF.

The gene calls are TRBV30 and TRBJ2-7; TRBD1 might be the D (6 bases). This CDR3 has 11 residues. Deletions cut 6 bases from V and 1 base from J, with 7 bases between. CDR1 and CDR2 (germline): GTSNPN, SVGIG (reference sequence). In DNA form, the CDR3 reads TGTGCCTGTGGACAGTCCTACGAGCAGTACTTC. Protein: CACGQSYEQYF.

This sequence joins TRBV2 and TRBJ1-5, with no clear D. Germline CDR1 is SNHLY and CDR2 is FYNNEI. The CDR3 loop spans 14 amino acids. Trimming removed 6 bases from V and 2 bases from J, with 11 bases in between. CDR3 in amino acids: CASRAREGNQPQHF. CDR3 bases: TGTGCCAGCAGGGCAAGGGAGGGCAATCAGCCCCAGCATTTT.

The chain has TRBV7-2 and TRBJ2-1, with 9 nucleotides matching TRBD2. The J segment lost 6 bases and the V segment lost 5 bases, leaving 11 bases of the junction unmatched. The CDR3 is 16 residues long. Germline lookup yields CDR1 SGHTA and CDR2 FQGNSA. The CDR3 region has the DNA TGTGCCAGCAGCCTAGTTCGGACTAGCGCGAGCAATGAGCAGTTCTTC. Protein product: CASSLVRTSASNEQFF.

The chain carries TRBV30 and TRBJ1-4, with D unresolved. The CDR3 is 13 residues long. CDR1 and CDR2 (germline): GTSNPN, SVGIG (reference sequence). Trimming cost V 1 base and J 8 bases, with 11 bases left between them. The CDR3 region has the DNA TGTGCCTGGAGTGAATATAGAAAAGAAAAACTGTTTTTT. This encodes CAWSEYRKEKLFF. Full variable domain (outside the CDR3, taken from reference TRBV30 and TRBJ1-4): SQTIHQWPATLVQPVGSPLSLECTVEGTSNPNLYWYRQAAGRGLQLLFYSVGIGQISSEVPQNLSASRPQDRQFILSSKKLLLSDSGFYLCAWSEYRKEKLFFGSGTQLSVL.

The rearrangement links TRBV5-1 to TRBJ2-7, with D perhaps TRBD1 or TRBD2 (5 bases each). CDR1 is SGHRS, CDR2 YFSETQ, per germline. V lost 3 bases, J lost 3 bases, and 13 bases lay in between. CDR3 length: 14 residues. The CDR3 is CASSSGTKVYEQYF. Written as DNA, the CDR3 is TGCGCCAGCAGCTCCGGGACCAAAGTCTACGAGCAGTACTTC.

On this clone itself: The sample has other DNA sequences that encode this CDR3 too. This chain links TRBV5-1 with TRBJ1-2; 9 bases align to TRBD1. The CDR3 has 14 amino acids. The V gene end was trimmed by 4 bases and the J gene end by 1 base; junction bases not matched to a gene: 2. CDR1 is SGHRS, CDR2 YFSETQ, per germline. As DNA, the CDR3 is TGCGCCAGCAGCAGGGACAGGGTTAACTATGGCTACACCTTC. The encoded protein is CASSRDRVNYGYTF.

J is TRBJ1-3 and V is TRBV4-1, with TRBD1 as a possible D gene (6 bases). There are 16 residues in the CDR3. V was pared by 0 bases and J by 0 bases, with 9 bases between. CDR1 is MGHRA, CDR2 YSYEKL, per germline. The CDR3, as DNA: TGCGCCAGCAGCCAAGATCTACAGGGCTCTGGAAACACCATATATTTT. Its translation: CASSQDLQGSGNTIYF.

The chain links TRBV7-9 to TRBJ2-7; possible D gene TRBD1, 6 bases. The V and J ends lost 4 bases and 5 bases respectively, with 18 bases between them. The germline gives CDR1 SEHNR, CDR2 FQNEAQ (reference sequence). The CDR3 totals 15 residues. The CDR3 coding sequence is TGTGCCAGCAGCTCCGCGGCCGTGGGGGCCAACGAGCAGTACTTC. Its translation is CASSSAAVGANEQYF.

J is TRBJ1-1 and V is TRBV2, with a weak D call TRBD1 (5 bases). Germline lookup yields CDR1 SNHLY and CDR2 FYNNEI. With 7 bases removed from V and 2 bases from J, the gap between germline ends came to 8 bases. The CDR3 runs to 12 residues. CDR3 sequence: CASKGDNTEAFF. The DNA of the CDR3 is TGTGCCAGCAAAGGGGACAACACTGAAGCTTTCTTT.

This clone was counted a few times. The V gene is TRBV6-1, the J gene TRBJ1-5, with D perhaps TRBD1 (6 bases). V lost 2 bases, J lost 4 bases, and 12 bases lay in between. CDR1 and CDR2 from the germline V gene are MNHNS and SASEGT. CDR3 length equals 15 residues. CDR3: CASSELLGANQPQHF. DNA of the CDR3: TGTGCCAGCAGTGAATTGTTGGGGGCGAATCAGCCCCAGCATTTT.

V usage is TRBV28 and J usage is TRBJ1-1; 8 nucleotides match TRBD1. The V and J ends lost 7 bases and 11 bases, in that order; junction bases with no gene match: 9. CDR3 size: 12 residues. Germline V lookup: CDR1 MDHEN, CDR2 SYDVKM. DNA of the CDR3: TGTGCCAGCATCGAACGACAGGGGCGGGCTTTCTTT. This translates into CASIERQGRAFF. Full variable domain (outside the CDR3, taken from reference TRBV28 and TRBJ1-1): DVKVTQSSRYLVKRTGEKVFLECVQDMDHENMFWYRQDPGLGLRLIYFSYDVKMKEKGDIPEGYSVSREKKERFSLILESASTNQTSMYLCASIERQGRAFFGQGTRLTVV.

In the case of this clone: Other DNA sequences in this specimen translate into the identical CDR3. The CDR3 reads CASSVGRVNTEAFF. The DNA of the CDR3 is TGTGCCAGCAGCGTGGGCAGGGTGAACACTGAAGCTTTCTTT. The chain carries TRBV9 and TRBJ1-1, with D maybe TRBD1 (5 bases). Trimming removed 2 bases from V and 0 bases from J, with 8 bases in between. CDR1 and CDR2 (germline): SGDLS, YYNGEE. The CDR3 has 14 amino acids.

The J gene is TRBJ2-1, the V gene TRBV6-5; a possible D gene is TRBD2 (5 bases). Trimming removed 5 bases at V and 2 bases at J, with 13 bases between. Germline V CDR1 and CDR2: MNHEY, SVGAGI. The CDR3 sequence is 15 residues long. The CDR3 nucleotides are TGTGCCAGCAGTATCCTCGGCGGGCCCTACAATGAGCAGTTCTTC. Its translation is CASSILGGPYNEQFF.

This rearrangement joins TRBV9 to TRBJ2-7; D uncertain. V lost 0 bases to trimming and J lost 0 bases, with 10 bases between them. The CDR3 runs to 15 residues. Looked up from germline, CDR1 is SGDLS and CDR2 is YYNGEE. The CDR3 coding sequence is TGTGCCAGCAGCGTAGTCAGTAAGGTCTCCTACGAGCAGTACTTC. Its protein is CASSVVSKVSYEQYF.

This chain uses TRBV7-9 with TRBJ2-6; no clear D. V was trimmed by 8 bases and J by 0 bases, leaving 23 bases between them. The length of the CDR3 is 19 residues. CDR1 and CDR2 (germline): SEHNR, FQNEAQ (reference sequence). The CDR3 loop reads CASHESVPGSFSGANVLTF. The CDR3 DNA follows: TGTGCCAGCCACGAGTCGGTACCGGGTTCGTTCTCTGGGGCCAACGTCCTGACTTTC.